This T cell receptor (beta chain) came from a study of cytomegalovirus exposure and HLA in healthy donors. This CDR3 spans 15 amino acids. The V segment lost 4 bases and the J segment 2 bases; nucleotides outside the gene matches: 6. Germline V gene lookup returns CDR1 SGDLS and CDR2 YYNGEE. Turning to this clone: The target antigen is unknown.

Study results and limitations: Researchers catalogued approximately 170 TCR beta chains as cytomegalovirus-associated. Rare sequences made up most TCRs, while some public TCRs were found in many donors. Subsequent analysis showed first-cohort TCR clusters tending to co-occur in more than 90 validation repertoires.

Measured with immunoSEQ multiplex PCR; TCRdb has only the in-frame clones, and not every one. Among more than 45,000 clones listed, roughly 87% were seen once. Sequenced input: PBMCs. This chain connects TRBV9 to TRBJ1-3; 7 nucleotides match TRBD1. The receptor comes from a woman younger than 35 in good health and CMV-seronegative. The CDR3, as DNA: TGTGCCAGCAGCCCCACGGGACAGACTGGAAACACCATATATTTT. As protein: CASSPTGQTGNTIYF.